This T cell receptor beta chain was documented in a study of vaccination and CD4 T cells after COVID-19. Overall study: After nasal swab PCR-confirmed SARS-CoV-2, fewer than ten convalescents had mild disease and one severe. The BNT162b2 or mRNA-1273 vaccine was given to participants in two doses. The study, taken as a whole, reports: It was found that, in convalescent patients, 304 of 307 vaccine-specific clones were spike mono-reactive. Going from around 20 to 38, median SARS-CoV-2-reactive clonotypes did not rise significantly.

Details on this clonotype: Its antigen is not known.

V lost 2 bases and J 5 bases, leaving 10 bases between the germline ends. CDR1 MNHEY and CDR2 SVGAGI come from the germline V gene. The CDR3 runs 13 residues. TCRdb reanalysed the PCR reads using MiXCR and keeps one entry per CDR3 protein. The sample contains about 20,000 distinct CDR3 sequences, under 60% of which appear only once. The TCR sequence derives from a human donor who had recovered from COVID-19. This sample comprised CD4+ T cells from blood, obtained before SARS-CoV-2 vaccination. V usage is TRBV6-5 and J usage is TRBJ2-7, with a tentative D call TRBD2 (5 bases). The DNA for the CDR3 is TGTGCCAGCAGTTACGACGGGATAAACGAGCAGTACTTC. Translated, it gives CASSYDGINEQYF.